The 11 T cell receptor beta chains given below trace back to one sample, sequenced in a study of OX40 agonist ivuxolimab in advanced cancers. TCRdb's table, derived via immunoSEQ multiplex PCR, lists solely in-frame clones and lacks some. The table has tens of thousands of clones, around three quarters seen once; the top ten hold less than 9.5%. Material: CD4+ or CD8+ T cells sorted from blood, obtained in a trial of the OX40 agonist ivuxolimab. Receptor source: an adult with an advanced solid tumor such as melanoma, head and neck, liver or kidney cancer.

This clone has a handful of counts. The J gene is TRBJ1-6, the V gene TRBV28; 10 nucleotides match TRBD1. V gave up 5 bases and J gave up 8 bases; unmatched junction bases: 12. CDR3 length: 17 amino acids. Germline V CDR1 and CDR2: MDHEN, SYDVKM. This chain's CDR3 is CASSPTGTGVLYSPLHF. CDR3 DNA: TGTGCCAGCAGTCCCACCGGGACAGGGGTCCTCTATTCACCCCTCCACTTT.

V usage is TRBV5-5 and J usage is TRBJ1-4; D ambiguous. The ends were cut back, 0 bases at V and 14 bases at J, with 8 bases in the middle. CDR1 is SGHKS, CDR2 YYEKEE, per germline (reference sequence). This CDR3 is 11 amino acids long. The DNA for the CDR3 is TGTGCCAGCAGCTTGGGTAGGAAGCTGTTTTTT. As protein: CASSLGRKLFF.

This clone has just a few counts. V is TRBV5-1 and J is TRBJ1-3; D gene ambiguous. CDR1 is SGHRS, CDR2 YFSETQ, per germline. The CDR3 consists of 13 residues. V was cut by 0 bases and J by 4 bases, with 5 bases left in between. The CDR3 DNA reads TGCGCCAGCAGCTTGGTCGAGGGAAACACCATATATTTT. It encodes CASSLVEGNTIYF.

As DNA, the CDR3 is TGTGCCAGCAGCCGTCAAAGTGGGGGGGCGAAAGAGACCCAGTACTTC. Amino acids: CASSRQSGGAKETQYF. This chain links TRBV7-3 with TRBJ2-5, with D possibly being TRBD2 (7 bases). Germline lookup yields CDR1 SGHTA and CDR2 FQGTGA. The CDR3 is 16 amino acids. The V end lost 5 bases, the J end lost 3 bases, and 19 bases lay between the germline ends.

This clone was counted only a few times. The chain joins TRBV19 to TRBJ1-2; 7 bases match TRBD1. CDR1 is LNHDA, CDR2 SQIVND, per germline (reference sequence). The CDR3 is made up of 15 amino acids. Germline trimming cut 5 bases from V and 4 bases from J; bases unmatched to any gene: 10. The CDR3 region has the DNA TGTGCCAGTAGTGTAACAAGGGACAGATCCTATGGCTACACCTTC. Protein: CASSVTRDRSYGYTF.

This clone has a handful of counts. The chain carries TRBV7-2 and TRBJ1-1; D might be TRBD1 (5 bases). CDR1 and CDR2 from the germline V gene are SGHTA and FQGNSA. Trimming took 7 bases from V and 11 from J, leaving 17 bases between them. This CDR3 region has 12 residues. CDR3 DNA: TGTGCCAGCACCGAACCAGGGAATGAGGCTTTCTTT. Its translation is CASTEPGNEAFF.

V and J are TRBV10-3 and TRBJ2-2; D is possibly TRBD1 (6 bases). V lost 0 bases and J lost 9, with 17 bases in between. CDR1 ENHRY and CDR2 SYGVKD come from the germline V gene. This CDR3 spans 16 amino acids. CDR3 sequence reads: CAISESASRGMRELFF. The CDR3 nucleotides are TGTGCCATCAGTGAGTCGGCATCCAGGGGTATGAGGGAGCTGTTTTTT.

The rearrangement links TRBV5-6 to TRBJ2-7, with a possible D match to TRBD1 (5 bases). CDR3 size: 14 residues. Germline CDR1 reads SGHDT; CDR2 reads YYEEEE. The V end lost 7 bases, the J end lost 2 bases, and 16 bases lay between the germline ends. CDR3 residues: CASRETGAAYEQYF. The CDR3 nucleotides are TGTGCCAGCCGAGAAACAGGAGCCGCCTACGAGCAGTACTTC.

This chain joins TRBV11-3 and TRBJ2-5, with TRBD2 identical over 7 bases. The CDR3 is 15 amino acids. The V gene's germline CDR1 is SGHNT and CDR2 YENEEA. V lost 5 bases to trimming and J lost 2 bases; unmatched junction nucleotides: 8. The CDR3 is CASSPGTTTQETQYF. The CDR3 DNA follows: TGTGCCAGCAGCCCTGGGACTACAACTCAAGAGACCCAGTACTTC.

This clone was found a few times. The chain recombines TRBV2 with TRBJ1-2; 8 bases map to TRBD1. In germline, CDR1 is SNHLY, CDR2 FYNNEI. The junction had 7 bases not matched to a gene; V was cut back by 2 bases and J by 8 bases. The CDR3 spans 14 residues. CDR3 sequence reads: CASSELTGVTGYTF. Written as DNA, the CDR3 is TGTGCCAGCAGTGAACTGACAGGGGTGACCGGCTACACCTTC.

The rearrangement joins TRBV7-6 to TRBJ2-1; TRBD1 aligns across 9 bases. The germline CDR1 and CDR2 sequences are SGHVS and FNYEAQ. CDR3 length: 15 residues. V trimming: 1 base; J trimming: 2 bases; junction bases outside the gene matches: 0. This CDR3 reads CASSLDRGPYNEQFF. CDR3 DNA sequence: TGTGCCAGCAGCTTAGACAGGGGGCCCTACAATGAGCAGTTCTTC.